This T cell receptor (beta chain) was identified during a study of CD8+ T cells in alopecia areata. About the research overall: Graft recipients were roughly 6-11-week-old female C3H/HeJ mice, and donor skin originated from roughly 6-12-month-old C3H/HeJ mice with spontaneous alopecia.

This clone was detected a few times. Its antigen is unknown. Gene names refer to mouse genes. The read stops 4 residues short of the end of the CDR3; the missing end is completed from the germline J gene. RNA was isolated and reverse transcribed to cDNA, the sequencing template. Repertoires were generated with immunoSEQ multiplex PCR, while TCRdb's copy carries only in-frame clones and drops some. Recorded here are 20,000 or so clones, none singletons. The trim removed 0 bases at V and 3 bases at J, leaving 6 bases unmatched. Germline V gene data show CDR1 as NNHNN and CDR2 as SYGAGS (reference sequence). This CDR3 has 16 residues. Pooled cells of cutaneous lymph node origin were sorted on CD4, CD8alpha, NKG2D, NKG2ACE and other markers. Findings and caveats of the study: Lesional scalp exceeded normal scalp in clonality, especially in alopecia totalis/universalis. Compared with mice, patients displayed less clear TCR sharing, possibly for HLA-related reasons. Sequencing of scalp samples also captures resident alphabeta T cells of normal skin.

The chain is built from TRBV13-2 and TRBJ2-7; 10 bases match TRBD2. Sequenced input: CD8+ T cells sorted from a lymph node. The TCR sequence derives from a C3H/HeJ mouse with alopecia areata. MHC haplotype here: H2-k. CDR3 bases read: TGTGCCAGCGGTGATGCGCTGGGGGGGCTTATCTAT. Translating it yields CASGDALGGLIY. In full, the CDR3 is CASGDALGGLIYEQYF.